Listed here is a single T cell receptor beta chain. Antigen: not known. This entry comes from a study of radiation and T cells in renal cell carcinoma. The CDR3 runs to 13 residues. Germline V gives CDR1 SEHNR, CDR2 FQNEAQ (reference sequence). V was trimmed by 6 bases and J by 4 bases, leaving 10 bases between them. Time point: blood 4 weeks post-SBRT, at nephrectomy. Treatment meaning: 15 Gy SBRT to primary tumor, nephrectomy 4 weeks later. Blood was sampled at baseline, 2 weeks and 4 weeks after SBRT. TCRdb keeps only in-frame clones here, not all; method: immunoSEQ multiplex PCR. The data contain more than 120,000 clones, approximately 86% of them singletons. The study's findings and limits: Without pretreatment biopsies, baseline tumor clonotype presence was undetermined. Top tumor clonotypes rose in blood 2 weeks post-radiation, then contracted.

The input for sequencing was blood, taken from a patient whose treatment included radiotherapy and nephrectomy. The TCR sequence derives from a woman aged 45 to 65 with renal cell carcinoma. V is TRBV7-9 and J is TRBJ2-1; possibly TRBD1 for D (6 bases). The CDR3 spells CASRVDSYNEQFF. The CDR3 DNA reads TGTGCCAGCAGGGTGGACAGTTACAATGAGCAGTTCTTC.